This is a list of T cell receptor beta chains from one sample in a study of T-cell memory formation after mild COVID-19. TCRdb independently ran MiXCR on the 5' RACE reads; one entry per CDR3 protein. The data hold hundreds of thousands of distinct CDR3 sequences, with under 15% observed a single time. The sample was PBMCs or a T cell subset sorted from them (not recorded which). These receptor sequences come from a man younger than 35 who had mild COVID-19 (a few samples of this study predate the infection). Cell type and time point are not known. Each CDR3 is given with its conserved first and last residue. The D gene is left open where the match is weak. Not all rows give a size; the values are once, few, many and, for expanded clones, a class.

v_call	clone_size	d_call	j_call	cdr3_aa	cdr3_nt
TRBV7-7	few	TRBD1	TRBJ2-2	CASSPGDRAGSGTGELFF	TGTGCCAGCAGCCCGGGGGACAGGGCCGGTTCGGGGACCGGGGAGCTGTTTTTT
TRBV7-6	many	.	TRBJ1-1	CASSLEAVATEAFF	TGTGCCAGCAGCTTAGAGGCGGTTGCTACTGAAGCTTTCTTT
TRBV12-3/TRBV12-4	many	.	TRBJ1-2	CASSPQSGHDGYTF	TGTGCCAGCAGTCCCCAATCGGGGCACGATGGCTACACCTTC
TRBV7-2	.	.	TRBJ2-4	CASSLPRGAEGIQYF	TGTGCCAGCAGCTTACCGAGAGGGGCGGAAGGCATTCAGTACTTC
TRBV30	.	TRBD1	TRBJ1-2	CAWSTPGQNFHGYTF	TGTGCCTGGAGCACTCCGGGACAGAATTTTCATGGCTACACCTTC
TRBV25-1	many	.	TRBJ1-4	CASGGTNEKLFF	TGTGCCAGCGGAGGAACTAATGAAAAACTGTTTTTT
TRBV21-1	many	.	TRBJ2-3	CASSPRTSGEITDTQYF	TGTGCCAGCAGCCCTAGGACTAGCGGGGAAATAACAGATACGCAGTATTTT
TRBV6-2/TRBV6-3	.	TRBD2	TRBJ2-5	CASSSTSGGRGTQYF	TGTGCCAGCAGCTCAACTAGCGGGGGACGCGGGACCCAGTACTTC
TRBV5-1	.	.	TRBJ1-5	CASSLNDGGNQPQHF	TGCGCCAGCAGCTTAAATGACGGGGGCAATCAGCCCCAGCATTTT
TRBV20-1	few	.	TRBJ2-7	CSAIAGSMATYEQYF	TGCAGTGCTATAGCCGGCTCGATGGCCACCTACGAGCAGTACTTC
TRBV7-9	.	TRBD2	TRBJ2-3	CASSETSGGLSTDTQYF	TGTGCCAGCAGCGAGACTAGCGGGGGGCTAAGCACAGATACGCAGTATTTT
TRBV9	few	.	TRBJ1-2	CASSVDESYGYTF	TGTGCCAGCAGCGTAGATGAGTCCTATGGCTACACCTTC
TRBV29-1	few	.	TRBJ1-1	CSVVRLGPNSEAFF	TGCAGCGTTGTGAGGCTGGGGCCGAATAGTGAAGCTTTCTTT
TRBV10-3	.	TRBD1	TRBJ2-3	CAISETGAGDTQYF	TGTGCCATCAGTGAGACAGGGGCCGGAGATACGCAGTATTTT
TRBV12-3/TRBV12-4	.	.	TRBJ1-4	CASNDAEGEKLFF	TGTGCCAGCAACGACGCGGAGGGTGAAAAACTGTTTTTT
TRBV5-1	.	.	TRBJ2-1	CACRDPPAREQFF	TGCGCCTGCAGGGACCCTCCGGCCCGTGAGCAGTTCTTC
TRBV29-1	medium-sized	.	TRBJ2-3	CSVGISGRTDTQYF	TGCAGCGTTGGAATTAGCGGAAGGACAGATACGCAGTATTTT
TRBV3-1	.	.	TRBJ1-6	CASSQSRGGYGSPLHF	TGTGCCAGCAGCCAGTCGAGGGGGGGGTACGGTTCACCCCTCCACTTT
TRBV24-1	few	.	TRBJ1-1	CATSGSGGTAFF	TGTGCCACCAGTGGATCCGGGGGCACAGCTTTCTTT
TRBV15	few	.	TRBJ1-5	CATSRVGGGQPQHF	TGTGCCACCAGCAGAGTCGGGGGAGGCCAGCCCCAGCATTTT
TRBV9	few	TRBD1	TRBJ2-1	CASSVARDSFNEQFF	TGTGCCAGCAGCGTAGCCCGGGACAGCTTCAATGAGCAGTTCTTC
TRBV28	many	.	TRBJ1-5	CASSLVEQPQHF	TGTGCCAGCAGTTTAGTAGAACAGCCCCAGCATTTT
TRBV7-9	few	.	TRBJ1-5	CATGGGDSNQPQHF	TGTGCCACAGGCGGAGGAGATAGCAATCAGCCCCAGCATTTT
TRBV24-1	few	.	TRBJ2-1	CATSDRVDNEQFF	TGTGCCACCAGTGATCGGGTAGACAATGAGCAGTTCTTC
TRBV4-3	.	.	TRBJ1-6	CASSQDPGTVDNSPLHF	TGCGCCAGCAGCCAAGACCCCGGGACGGTTGATAATTCACCCCTCCACTTT
TRBV9	.	TRBD1	TRBJ2-5	CASTKTGEKETQYF	TGTGCCAGCACCAAGACAGGGGAGAAAGAGACCCAGTACTTC
TRBV6-2/TRBV6-3	.	.	TRBJ1-1	CASKEAAGNTEAFF	TGTGCCAGCAAGGAGGCTGCCGGGAACACTGAAGCTTTCTTT
TRBV9	many	.	TRBJ2-7	CASKYWEQYF	TGTGCCAGCAAGTACTGGGAGCAGTACTTC
TRBV11-3	many	.	TRBJ2-5	CASSSAGVEETQYF	TGTGCCAGCAGCTCCGCAGGAGTCGAGGAGACCCAGTACTTC
TRBV7-2	many	TRBD2	TRBJ2-5	CASSPTSGQETQYF	TGTGCCAGCAGTCCAACTAGCGGCCAAGAGACCCAGTACTTC
TRBV5-4	.	.	TRBJ1-1	CASSLREGTEAFF	TGTGCCAGCAGCCTGAGGGAGGGGACTGAAGCTTTCTTT
TRBV7-3	.	TRBD2	TRBJ2-1	CASSLLAGDYYNEQFF	TGTGCCAGCAGCTTACTAGCGGGGGATTACTACAATGAGCAGTTCTTC
TRBV6-6	.	TRBD2	TRBJ2-3	CASSYGPSGGAVSKADTQYF	TGTGCCAGCAGTTACGGCCCTAGCGGGGGGGCCGTGTCCAAGGCAGATACGCAGTATTTT
TRBV4-1	few	TRBD2	TRBJ2-3	CASSRAAGDTDTQYF	TGCGCCAGCAGCCGCGCCGCGGGGGACACAGATACGCAGTATTTT
TRBV9	few	.	TRBJ1-1	CASSVARDTEAFF	TGTGCCAGCAGCGTAGCTAGAGACACTGAAGCTTTCTTT
TRBV2	many	.	TRBJ1-1	CASRENRNTEAFF	TGTGCCAGCAGAGAAAACAGGAACACTGAAGCTTTCTTT
TRBV5-1	few	.	TRBJ2-3	CASGFVGDTQYF	TGCGCCAGCGGGTTCGTGGGAGATACGCAGTATTTT
TRBV5-1	few	TRBD2	TRBJ2-3	CASSLALRGGSDTQYF	TGCGCCAGCAGCTTGGCCTTGCGGGGGGGATCGGATACGCAGTATTTT
TRBV7-9	many	.	TRBJ1-1	CASSRPGGVPEAFF	TGTGCCAGCAGTCGACCCGGGGGGGTTCCTGAAGCTTTCTTT
TRBV10-2	once	.	TRBJ2-3	CASSESKLTDTQYF	TGCGCCAGCAGTGAGTCGAAGCTGACAGATACGCAGTATTTT
TRBV5-1	.	.	TRBJ1-1	CASSLALSPPYTEAFF	TGCGCCAGCAGCTTGGCCTTATCTCCCCCCTACACTGAAGCTTTCTTT
TRBV6-5	.	.	TRBJ2-3	CASSYGHGATDTQYF	TGTGCCAGCAGTTACGGGCACGGGGCCACAGATACGCAGTATTTT
TRBV29-1	.	TRBD1	TRBJ2-2	CSALDRDTGELFF	TGCAGCGCTCTGGACAGGGACACCGGGGAGCTGTTTTTT
TRBV11-2	few	TRBD1	TRBJ2-7	CASSYSLDRLSNEQYF	TGTGCCAGCAGCTACTCCCTGGACAGGCTGTCCAACGAGCAGTACTTC